These 30 T cell receptor beta chains share one sample of origin, sequenced in a study of CD8 T cells in ankylosing spondylitis. Study findings and constraints: For ankylosing spondylitis blood, a TCR beta motif of about 8 highly homologous variants appeared characteristic.

Their antigens are not known. TCRdb called the 5' RACE reads again in MiXCR, with one record for every CDR3 protein. The table includes 200,000 to 250,000 distinct CDR3 sequences, around 16% detected once. Sequences were obtained from blood, either unsorted or a sorted T cell fraction (not recorded which). These receptor sequences come from a male donor with ankylosing spondylitis.

The V call is TRBV20-1, the J call TRBJ2-7; 11 bases map to TRBD2. From germline, CDR1 is DFQATT and CDR2 SNEGSKA (reference sequence). V trimming: 0 bases; J trimming: 2 bases; junction bases outside the gene matches: 3. This CDR3 is 15 amino acids long. The CDR3 sequence is CSARETSGATYEQYF. DNA of the CDR3: TGCAGTGCTAGAGAGACTAGCGGGGCTACCTACGAGCAGTACTTC.

This clonotype was observed a few times. The chain has TRBV11-2 and TRBJ2-2, with TRBD1 matching 7 bases. V lost 1 base and J lost 0; bases outside the gene matches: 5. Germline V CDR1 and CDR2: SGHAT, FQNNGV. This CDR3 spans 17 amino acids. The CDR3 DNA reads as TGTGCCAGCAGCTTAGGTCGGGACAGCCCGAACACCGGGGAGCTGTTTTTT. Protein product: CASSLGRDSPNTGELFF.

V is TRBV28 and J is TRBJ2-5; 11 nucleotides agree with TRBD2. This CDR3 is built from 14 residues. Germline assignment: CDR1 MDHEN and CDR2 SYDVKM. The V gene end was trimmed by 6 bases and the J gene end by 4 bases; junction bases not matched to a gene: 4. CDR3 nucleotides: TGTGCCAGCAGCCCGGGACTAGCGGCAGAGACCCAGTACTTC. Amino acid sequence: CASSPGLAAETQYF.

This chain connects TRBV18 to TRBJ2-4; D unresolved. The ends were cut back, 3 bases at V and 8 bases at J, with 8 bases in the middle. This CDR3 is built from 12 residues. Germline assignment: CDR1 KGHSH and CDR2 LQKENI. In DNA form, the CDR3 reads TGTGCCAGCTCACCCACCGGAGACATTCAGTACTTC. It encodes CASSPTGDIQYF.

The chain couples TRBV7-3 to TRBJ2-7; 7 positions agree with TRBD1. Germline V gene sequence: CDR1 SGHTA, CDR2 FQGTGA. The length of the CDR3 is 16 residues. V was clipped by 5 bases and J by 3 bases; unmatched bases: 13. CDR3 coding DNA: TGTGCCAGCAGCCCCTATCCCCGGGACAGCGACTACGAGCAGTACTTC. It codes for CASSPYPRDSDYEQYF.

This clonotype has just a few counts. The chain has TRBV27 and TRBJ1-1; tentative D call: TRBD1 (6 bases). Germline V gene sequence: CDR1 MNHEY, CDR2 SMNVEV (reference sequence). This CDR3 has 17 residues. The ends were cut back, 3 bases at V and 1 base at J, with 18 bases in the middle. The CDR3: CASSFLRQVGPNTEAFF. In DNA, the CDR3 is TGTGCCAGCAGTTTTCTAAGACAGGTAGGACCGAACACTGAAGCTTTCTTT.

This sequence joins TRBV7-6 and TRBJ2-3, with D possibly TRBD2 on 6 matching bases. V lost 6 bases, J lost 0 bases, and 13 bases lay in between. The germline CDR1 and CDR2 sequences are SGHVS and FNYEAQ. The CDR3 length is 15 residues. The CDR3, as DNA: TGTGCCAGCAGGGAAGGGACTTCTAGCACAGATACGCAGTATTTT. This sequence encodes CASREGTSSTDTQYF.

This clonotype was observed a handful of times. The rearrangement uses TRBV14 and TRBJ1-2; D gene ambiguous. The CDR3 spans 14 residues. CDR1 and CDR2 from the germline V gene are SGHDN and FVKESK. V lost 0 bases to trimming and J lost 0 bases, with 5 bases between them. CDR3 protein: CASSQDAPNYGYTF. The CDR3 DNA reads TGTGCCAGCAGCCAAGATGCGCCTAACTATGGCTACACCTTC.

This clonotype was observed a handful of times. The chain couples TRBV29-1 to TRBJ2-1; D is perhaps TRBD2 (6 bases). Looked up from germline, CDR1 is SQVTM and CDR2 is ANQGSEA. CDR3 length equals 12 residues. CDR3 in amino acids: CRISGSYNEQFF. CDR3 DNA sequence: TGCAGGATCAGCGGGTCCTACAATGAGCAGTTCTTC.

This chain connects TRBV15 to TRBJ2-3, with a possible D match to TRBD1 (5 bases). CDR1 and CDR2 from the germline V gene are LNHNV and YYDKDF (reference sequence). The V end lost 2 bases, the J end lost 2 bases, and 11 bases lay between the germline ends. This CDR3 comprises 15 residues. As DNA, the CDR3 is TGTGCCACCAGCAGATCCGACAGCCCCACAGATACGCAGTATTTT. Protein: CATSRSDSPTDTQYF.

The sample holds many counts of this clonotype. V gene TRBV5-1 combines with J gene TRBJ2-1; 8 bases are shared with TRBD1. The CDR3 totals 14 residues. The germline gives CDR1 SGHRS, CDR2 YFSETQ. Trimming removed 2 bases from V and 8 bases from J; junction bases left unmatched: 6. CDR3 region: CASSLGQGRDEQFF. The CDR3 nucleotides are TGCGCCAGCAGCTTAGGACAGGGAAGGGATGAGCAGTTCTTC.

This clonotype has a handful of counts. The chain has TRBV2 and TRBJ2-7; tentatively, D is TRBD1 (5 bases). Germline V CDR1 and CDR2: SNHLY, FYNNEI. This CDR3 comprises 14 residues. Trimming pared 3 bases from V and 2 bases from J, leaving 11 bases between. The DNA for the CDR3 is TGTGCCAGCAGTGAGGGGCCTGACACCTACGAGCAGTACTTC. It encodes CASSEGPDTYEQYF.

The chain is built from TRBV7-2 and TRBJ2-1; no firm D call. CDR1 SGHTA and CDR2 FQGNSA come from the germline V gene. The germline V and J ends were trimmed by 1 base and 8 bases, with 12 bases remaining between them. CDR3 length: 14 amino acids. CDR3 protein: CASSLEFPSYEQFF. The CDR3, as DNA: TGTGCCAGCAGCTTAGAGTTCCCTTCCTATGAGCAGTTCTTC.

This clonotype was counted between two and nine times. The CDR3 DNA follows: TGTGCCACCAGTGATTCCCCCGCCTTGGACAATGAGCAGTTCTTC. Its protein is CATSDSPALDNEQFF. This sequence joins TRBV24-1 and TRBJ2-1, with D unclear. Between the trimmed V and J ends, which lost 2 bases and 5 bases, there was a span of 12 bases. The CDR3 covers 15 residues. CDR1 and CDR2 (germline): KGHDR, SFDVKD.

In this sample, this clonotype turned up a few times. The chain has TRBV4-1 and TRBJ2-5; 7 bases fit TRBD1. This CDR3 comprises 15 residues. V lost 1 base, J lost 3 bases, and 5 bases stayed unmatched. Germline loops: CDR1 MGHRA, CDR2 YSYEKL. The CDR3 DNA follows: TGCGCCAGCAGCCAAGGGGAAGGGGGCGAAGAGACCCAGTACTTC. This sequence encodes CASSQGEGGEETQYF.

The chain couples TRBV4-3 to TRBJ2-7; D is unclear. Germline CDR1 reads LGHNA; CDR2 reads YSLEER. The V gene lost 0 bases and the J gene lost 0 bases, with 9 bases spanning the gap. The CDR3 extends over 15 amino acids. DNA of the CDR3: TGCGCCAGCAGCCAAGAGATCGTCAGCTCCTACGAGCAGTACTTC. It encodes CASSQEIVSSYEQYF.

This clonotype was observed a few times. This sequence joins TRBV7-9 and TRBJ2-1; a weak D match, TRBD2 (6 bases). With 4 bases removed from V and 4 bases from J, the gap between germline ends came to 14 bases. The length of the CDR3 is 15 residues. The V gene's germline CDR1 is SEHNR and CDR2 FQNEAQ (reference sequence). The CDR3 nucleotides are TGTGCCAGCAGCTCGCGGGACTCCCAGTACAATGAGCAGTTCTTC. Translating it yields CASSSRDSQYNEQFF.

The chain carries TRBV5-1 and TRBJ2-1, with D possibly being TRBD1 (5 bases). The V gene lost 0 bases and the J gene lost 7 bases, with 11 bases spanning the gap. The CDR3 loop spans 14 amino acids. The germline V gene has CDR1 SGHRS and CDR2 YFSETQ. CDR3 sequence reads: CASSLAGLGNEQFF. The CDR3 DNA follows: TGCGCCAGCAGCTTGGCAGGGCTGGGGAATGAGCAGTTCTTC.

The rearrangement joins TRBV4-3 to TRBJ2-3; the D gene is possibly TRBD1 (7 bases). From germline, CDR1 is LGHNA and CDR2 YSLEER. The CDR3 runs to 18 residues. V was pared by 4 bases and J by 1 base, with 21 bases between. DNA of the CDR3: TGCGCCAGCAGCCCAGGGGGGTACGGGGTATCTCGCACAGATACGCAGTATTTT. It yields the protein CASSPGGYGVSRTDTQYF.

The gene calls are TRBV4-1 and TRBJ1-4; no definite D call. The V end lost 0 bases, the J end lost 7 bases, and 12 bases lay between the germline ends. The CDR3 loop spans 15 amino acids. CDR1 is MGHRA and CDR2 is YSYEKL in the germline V gene. This CDR3 is CASSQEGRESEKLFF. CDR3 DNA: TGCGCCAGCAGCCAAGAAGGGAGGGAGAGTGAAAAACTGTTTTTT.

There are a few counts of this clonotype. The genes are TRBV11-1 and TRBJ2-5; no definite D call. CDR3 length: 11 residues. V was pared by 8 bases and J by 5 bases, with 9 bases between. Germline V gene sequence: CDR1 SGHAT, CDR2 FQDESV (reference sequence). CDR3 sequence reads: CASSSWETQYF. In DNA, the CDR3 is TGTGCCAGCTCGTCTTGGGAGACCCAGTACTTC.

Only a few counts were recorded for this clonotype. The V call is TRBV6-5, the J call TRBJ1-6; 7 nucleotides line up with TRBD1. Germline assignment: CDR1 MNHEY and CDR2 SVGAGI. The V and J ends lost 3 bases and 12 bases, in that order; junction bases with no gene match: 8. CDR3 size: 14 residues. The chain's CDR3 is CASSYGQGVIPLHF. In DNA form, the CDR3 reads TGTGCCAGCAGTTATGGGCAGGGGGTAATACCCCTCCACTTT.

V gene TRBV20-1 combines with J gene TRBJ2-7; 8 nucleotides align to TRBD1. The CDR3 runs to 12 residues. Losses at the gene ends were 5 bases for V and 5 bases for J; bases not matched to a gene: 5. Germline V gene data show CDR1 as DFQATT and CDR2 as SNEGSKA (reference sequence). The DNA for the CDR3 is TGCAGTGCTCCGGACAGGGACCACGAGCAGTACTTC. It yields the protein CSAPDRDHEQYF.

The genes are TRBV6-2 or TRBV6-3 and TRBJ2-1, with TRBD2 matching over 9 bases. The CDR3 is 16 amino acids. CDR1 is MNHEY, CDR2 SVGEGT, per germline. V shed 1 base and J 4 bases; nucleotides not matched to a gene: 5. CDR3 protein: CASSYLRLAEYNEQFF. CDR3 DNA: TGTGCCAGCAGTTACTTGCGACTAGCGGAATACAATGAGCAGTTCTTC.

This clonotype was found a few times. The chain uses TRBV7-8 and TRBJ1-4, with no clear D. V dropped 5 bases and J dropped 8 bases, with 9 bases sitting between them. Germline V CDR1 and CDR2: SGHVS, FQNEAQ. The CDR3 is made up of 12 amino acids. The CDR3 bases are TGTGCCAGCAGCAGGGTCGGAGAAAAACTGTTTTTT. Protein sequence: CASSRVGEKLFF.

The chain combines TRBV20-1 with TRBJ1-2; unclear D gene. CDR1 is DFQATT, CDR2 SNEGSKA, per germline (reference sequence). The CDR3 is 11 residues long. Trimming took 0 bases from V and 5 from J, leaving 4 bases between them. CDR3 sequence reads: CSAREDYGYTF. The CDR3 bases are TGCAGTGCTAGAGAAGATTATGGCTACACCTTC.

In this sample, this clonotype turned up many times. In nucleotides, the CDR3 is TGTGCCAGCCCCCCTCCAGTACTTGCCTACGAGCAGTACTTC. It translates to CASPPPVLAYEQYF. This chain uses TRBV12-3 or TRBV12-4 with TRBJ2-7; D gene ambiguous. CDR3 size: 14 residues. Trimming left V 8 bases short and J 2 bases short, with 16 bases between.

The sample holds many counts of this clonotype. This chain joins TRBV20-1 and TRBJ2-4; 8 bases fit TRBD2. CDR3 length: 13 residues. The V gene's germline CDR1 is DFQATT and CDR2 SNEGSKA (reference sequence). Trimming at V came to 4 bases and at J to 8 bases, leaving 7 bases not matched to a gene. The CDR3 region is CSATTSDIHIQYF. The CDR3 DNA reads as TGCAGTGCTACGACTAGCGATATACACATTCAGTACTTC.

This clonotype was counted between two and nine times. This chain joins TRBV7-9 and TRBJ2-5; D possibly corresponds to TRBD1 (6 bases). The CDR3 runs to 15 residues. Per germline, CDR1 SEHNR and CDR2 FQNEAQ (reference sequence). V was clipped by 2 bases and J by 5 bases, with 15 bases between them. The CDR3 here is CASSLSQGISETQYF. In DNA, the CDR3 is TGTGCCAGCAGCTTAAGTCAGGGGATCTCGGAGACCCAGTACTTC. Full variable domain (outside the CDR3, taken from reference TRBV7-9 and TRBJ2-5): DTGVSQNPRHKITKRGQNVTFRCDPISEHNRLYWYRQTLGQGPEFLTYFQNEAQLEKSRLLSDRFSAERPKGSFSTLEIQRTEQGDSAMYLCASSLSQGISETQYFGPGTRLLVL.

This clonotype was seen ten or more times. This rearrangement joins TRBV12-3 or TRBV12-4 to TRBJ2-1; no definite D call. The CDR3 is made up of 12 amino acids. V shed 2 bases and J shed 8 bases, with 7 bases lying between them. The CDR3 coding sequence is TGTGCCAGCAGTTTATTCTTGGATGAGCAGTTCTTC. It encodes CASSLFLDEQFF.